This T cell receptor beta chain was obtained from a study of blood T cell repertoires in COVID-19. On the study more broadly: Donors in the United States, Italy and Spain gave samples during acute or convalescent COVID-19. T cells, B-cell-depleted T cells, or PBMCs supplied cDNA or gDNA.

In the authors' workflow: Estimates of nucleated cell counts were drawn from the amplification of reference gene primers. Assay used: immunoSEQ multiplex PCR; TCRdb lists only in-frame clones, some missing. That table furnishes V, J and clone size, whereas the DNA furnished D and trimming. This sample yields about 220,000 clones, of which around 80% are seen a single time; 2% to 2.5% belongs to the top ten. The V gene end was trimmed by 3 bases and the J gene end by 7 bases; junction bases not matched to a gene: 7. CDR3 length: 15 residues. The germline gives CDR1 SNHLY, CDR2 FYNNEI. The sequencing input was peripheral blood. This clonotype was obtained from a man aged 35 to 55 who had recovered from COVID-19. The rearrangement uses TRBV2 and TRBJ2-2; TRBD1 agrees at 8 bases. CDR3 DNA sequence: TGTGCCAGCAGTGATCGCAGGGGGCATGGCGGGGAGCTGTTTTTT. Translating gives CASSDRRGHGGELFF.